This record looks at one T cell receptor beta chain sequence and its context. TCRdb processed the RT-PCR reads anew with MiXCR; each CDR3 protein has one entry. Of almost 700,000 distinct CDR3 sequences listed, approximately 15% are singletons. Germline assignment: CDR1 LGHNA and CDR2 YNFKEQ. The CDR3 length is 15 residues. Trimming took 0 bases from V and 10 from J, leaving 16 bases between them. The specimen was memory CD4+ T cells from blood. This sequence joins TRBV4-2 and TRBJ2-1; D may match TRBD1 or TRBD2 (5 bases each). The receptor's source is a female donor in good health, serving as a healthy control. The CDR3 region is CASSQESRGEREQFF. CDR3 nucleotide sequence: TGTGCCAGCAGCCAAGAATCAAGAGGGGAAAGGGAGCAGTTCTTC.